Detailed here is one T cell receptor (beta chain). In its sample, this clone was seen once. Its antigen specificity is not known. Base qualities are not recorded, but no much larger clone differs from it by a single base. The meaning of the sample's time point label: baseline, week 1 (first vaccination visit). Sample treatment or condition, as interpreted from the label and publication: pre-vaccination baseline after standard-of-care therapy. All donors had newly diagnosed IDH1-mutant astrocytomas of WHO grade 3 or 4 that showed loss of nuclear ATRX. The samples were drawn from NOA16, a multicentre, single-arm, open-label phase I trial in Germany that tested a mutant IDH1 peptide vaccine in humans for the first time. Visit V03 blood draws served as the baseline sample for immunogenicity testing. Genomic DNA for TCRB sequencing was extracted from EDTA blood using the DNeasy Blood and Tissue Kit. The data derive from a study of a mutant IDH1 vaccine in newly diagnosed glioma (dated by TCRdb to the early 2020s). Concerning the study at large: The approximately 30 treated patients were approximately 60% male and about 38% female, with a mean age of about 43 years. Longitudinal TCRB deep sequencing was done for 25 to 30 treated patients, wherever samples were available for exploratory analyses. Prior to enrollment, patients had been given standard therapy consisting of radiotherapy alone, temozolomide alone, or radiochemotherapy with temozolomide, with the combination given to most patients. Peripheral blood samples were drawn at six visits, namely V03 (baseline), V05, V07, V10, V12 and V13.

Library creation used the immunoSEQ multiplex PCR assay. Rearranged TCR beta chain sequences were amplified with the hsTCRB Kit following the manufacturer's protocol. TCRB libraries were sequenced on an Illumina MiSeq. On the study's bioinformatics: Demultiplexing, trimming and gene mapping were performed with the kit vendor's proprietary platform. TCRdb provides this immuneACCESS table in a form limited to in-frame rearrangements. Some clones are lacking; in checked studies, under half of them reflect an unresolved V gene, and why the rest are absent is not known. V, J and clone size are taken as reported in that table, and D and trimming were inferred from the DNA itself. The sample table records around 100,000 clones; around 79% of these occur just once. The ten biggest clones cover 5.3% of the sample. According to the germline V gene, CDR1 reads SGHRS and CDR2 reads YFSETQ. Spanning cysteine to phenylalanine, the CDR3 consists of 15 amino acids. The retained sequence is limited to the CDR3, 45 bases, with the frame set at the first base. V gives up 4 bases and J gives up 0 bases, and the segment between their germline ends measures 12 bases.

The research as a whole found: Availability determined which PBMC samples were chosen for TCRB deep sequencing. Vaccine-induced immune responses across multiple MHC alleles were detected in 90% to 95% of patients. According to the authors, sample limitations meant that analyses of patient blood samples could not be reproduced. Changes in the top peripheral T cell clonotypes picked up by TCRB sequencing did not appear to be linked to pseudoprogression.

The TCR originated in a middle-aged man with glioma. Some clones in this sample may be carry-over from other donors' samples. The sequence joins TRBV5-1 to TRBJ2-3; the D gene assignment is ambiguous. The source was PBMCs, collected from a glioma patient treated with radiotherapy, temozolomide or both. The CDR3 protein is CASSLLKTSTDTQYF. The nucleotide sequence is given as TGCGCCAGCAGCCTATTAAAAACTAGCACAGATACGCAGTATTTT.